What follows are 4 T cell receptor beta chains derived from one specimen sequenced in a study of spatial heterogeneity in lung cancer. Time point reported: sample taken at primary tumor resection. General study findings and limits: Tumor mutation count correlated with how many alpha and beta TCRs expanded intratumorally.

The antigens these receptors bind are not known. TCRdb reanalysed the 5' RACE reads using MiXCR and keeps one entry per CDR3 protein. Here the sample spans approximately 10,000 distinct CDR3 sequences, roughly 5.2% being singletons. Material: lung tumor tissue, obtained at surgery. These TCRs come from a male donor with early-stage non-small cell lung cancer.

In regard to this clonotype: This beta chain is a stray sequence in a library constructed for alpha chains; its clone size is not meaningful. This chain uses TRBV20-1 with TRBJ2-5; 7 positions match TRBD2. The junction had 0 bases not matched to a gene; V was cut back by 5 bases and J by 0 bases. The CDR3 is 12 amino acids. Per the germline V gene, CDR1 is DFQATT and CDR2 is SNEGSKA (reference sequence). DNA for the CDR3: TGCAGTGCTCGGGGGGACCAAGAGACCCAGTACTTC. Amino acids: CSARGDQETQYF.

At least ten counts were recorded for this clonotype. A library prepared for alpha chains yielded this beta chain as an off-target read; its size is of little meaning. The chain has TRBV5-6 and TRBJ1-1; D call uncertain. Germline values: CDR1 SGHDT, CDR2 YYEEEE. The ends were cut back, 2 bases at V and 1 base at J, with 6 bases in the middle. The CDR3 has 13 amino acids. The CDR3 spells CASSFVENTEAFF. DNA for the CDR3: TGTGCCAGCAGCTTTGTCGAGAACACTGAAGCTTTCTTT.

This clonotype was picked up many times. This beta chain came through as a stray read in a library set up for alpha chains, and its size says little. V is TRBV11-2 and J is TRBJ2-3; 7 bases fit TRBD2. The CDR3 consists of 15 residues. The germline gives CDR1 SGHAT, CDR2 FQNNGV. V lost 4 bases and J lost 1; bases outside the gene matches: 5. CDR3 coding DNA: TGTGCCAGCAGCTCAAAGCGGGGCCGCACAGATACGCAGTATTTT. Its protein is CASSSKRGRTDTQYF.

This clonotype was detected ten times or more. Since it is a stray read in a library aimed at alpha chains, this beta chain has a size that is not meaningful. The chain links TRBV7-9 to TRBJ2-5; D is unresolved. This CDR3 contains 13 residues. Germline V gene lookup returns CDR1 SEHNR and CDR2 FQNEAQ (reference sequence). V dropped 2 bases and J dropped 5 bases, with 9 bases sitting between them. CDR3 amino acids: CASSLSTMETQYF. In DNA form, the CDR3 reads TGTGCCAGCAGCTTAAGTACCATGGAGACCCAGTACTTC.